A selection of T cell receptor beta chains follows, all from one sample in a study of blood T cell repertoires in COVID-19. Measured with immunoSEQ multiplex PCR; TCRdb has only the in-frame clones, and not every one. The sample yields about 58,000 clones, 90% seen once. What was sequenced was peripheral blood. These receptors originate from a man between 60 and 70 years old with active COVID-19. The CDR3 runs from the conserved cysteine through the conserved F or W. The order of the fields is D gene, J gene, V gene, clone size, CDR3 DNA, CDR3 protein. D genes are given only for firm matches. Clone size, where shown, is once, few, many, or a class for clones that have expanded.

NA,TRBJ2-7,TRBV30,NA,TGTGCCTGGAGTACCGGGATGGGGGGCGAGCAGTACTTC,CAWSTGMGGEQYF
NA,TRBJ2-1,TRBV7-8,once,TGTGCCAGCAGCCCAAAGGGGGGGGTGCGTCACAATGAGCAGTTCTTC,CASSPKGGVRHNEQFF
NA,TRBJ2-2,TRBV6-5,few,TGTGCCAGCAGTTACTGGTGGGGGCGAACCGGGGAGCTGTTTTTT,CASSYWWGRTGELFF
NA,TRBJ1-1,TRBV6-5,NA,TGTGCCAGCACGCGCGACAGGCTGAACACTGAAGCTTTCTTT,CASTRDRLNTEAFF
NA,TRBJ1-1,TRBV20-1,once,TGCAGTGCTAGTCGGCAGGGGATGAACACTGAAGCTTTCTTT,CSASRQGMNTEAFF
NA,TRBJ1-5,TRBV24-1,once,TGTGCCACCAGTGCCGGGACACCTAATCAGCCCCAGCATTTT,CATSAGTPNQPQHF
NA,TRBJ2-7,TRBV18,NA,TGTGCCAGCTCTCGGGGGCCAGAGGGGGCCCTAACCCGCTACGAGCAGTACTTC,CASSRGPEGALTRYEQYF
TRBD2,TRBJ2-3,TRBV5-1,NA,TGCGCCAGCACCCCTCAGGTAGCGGGAGGGCCCGGTACGCAGTATTTT,CASTPQVAGGPGTQYF
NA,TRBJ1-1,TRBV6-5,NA,TGTGCCAGCCGGATTCACGACAGATATGAAGCTTTCTTT,CASRIHDRYEAFF
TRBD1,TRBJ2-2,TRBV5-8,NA,TGTGCCAGCAGCTCGGGACAGCTGAACACCGGGGAGCTGTTTTTT,CASSSGQLNTGELFF
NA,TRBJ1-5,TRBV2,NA,TGTGCCAGCAGCTACTATAGCAATCAGCCCCAGCATTTT,CASSYYSNQPQHF
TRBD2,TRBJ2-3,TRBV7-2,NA,TGTGCCAGCAGCCACAGTAGCGGGGGGCTCACAGATACGCAGTATTTT,CASSHSSGGLTDTQYF
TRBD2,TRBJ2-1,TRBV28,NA,TGTGCCAGCAGTTTATTGGTGAGCGGGGGGTCCCATGAGCAGTTCTTC,CASSLLVSGGSHEQFF
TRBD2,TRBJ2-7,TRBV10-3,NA,TGTGCCATCAGTGAAGGAGCGGGAGGGTCCTACGAGCAGTACTTC,CAISEGAGGSYEQYF
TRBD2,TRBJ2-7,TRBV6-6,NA,TGTGCCAGCAAGGAGCGGGAGGTCGTCTACGAGCAGTACTTC,CASKEREVVYEQYF
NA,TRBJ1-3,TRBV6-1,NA,TGTGCCAGCAGTGAAGCGTCTATTCCCCTATTCTCGGGAAACACCATATATTTT,CASSEASIPLFSGNTIYF
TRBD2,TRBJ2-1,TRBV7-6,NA,TGTGCCAGCGGGACTAGAAACAATGAGCAGTTCTTC,CASGTRNNEQFF
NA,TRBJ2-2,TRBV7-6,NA,TGTGCCAGCAGCTTAGCCCTAGCCGGGGAGCTGTTTTTT,CASSLALAGELFF
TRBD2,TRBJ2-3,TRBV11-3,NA,TGTGCCAGCAGCTTAGACGGCGCGGGGGGGCCTTTAGATACGCAGTATTTT,CASSLDGAGGPLDTQYF
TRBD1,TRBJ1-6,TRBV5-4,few,TGTGCCAGCAGCTTCAATAGGGGACAGGGAGATCCACCCCTCCACTTT,CASSFNRGQGDPPLHF
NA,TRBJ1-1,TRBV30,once,TGTGCCTCCAGGGGACTGAACACTGAAGCTTTCTTT,CASRGLNTEAFF
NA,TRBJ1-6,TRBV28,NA,TGTGCCAGCACCTTGGGCAGATCTTCACCCCTCCACTTT,CASTLGRSSPLHF
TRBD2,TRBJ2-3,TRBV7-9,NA,TGTGCCAGCAGCTTAGGCTTAGCGGGGGGAGATACGCAGTATTTT,CASSLGLAGGDTQYF
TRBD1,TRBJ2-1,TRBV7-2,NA,TGTGCCAGCAGCTCGGACAGGGGGCGATACAATGAGCAGTTCTTC,CASSSDRGRYNEQFF
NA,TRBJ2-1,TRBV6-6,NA,TGTGCCAGCAGTTACTCGGTAGCGAGTTCCTACAATGAGCAGTTCTTC,CASSYSVASSYNEQFF
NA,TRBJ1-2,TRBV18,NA,TGTGCCAGCTCACCTATGGGGGGGCGTGGTGGCTACACCTTC,CASSPMGGRGGYTF
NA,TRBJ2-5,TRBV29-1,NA,TGCAGCGTTTGGAGAGAGACCCAGTACTTC,CSVWRETQYF
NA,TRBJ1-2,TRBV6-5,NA,TGTGCCAGCAGTTATTCCGGTGGGGGGGCAAATGGCTACACCTTC,CASSYSGGGANGYTF
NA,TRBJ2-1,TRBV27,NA,TGTGCCAGCAGGGTAACTCGGAGGGCCAATGAGCAGTTCTTC,CASRVTRRANEQFF
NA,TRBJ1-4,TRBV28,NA,TGTGCCACCACTCTTGGGGGGGCAACTAATGAAAAACTGTTTTTT,CATTLGGATNEKLFF
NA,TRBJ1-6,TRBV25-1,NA,TGTGCCAGCAGTCCACTTGGGACACCCGCCCTCCACTTT,CASSPLGTPALHF
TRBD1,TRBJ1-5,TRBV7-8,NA,TGTGCCAGCAGCTCCTGGGACAGGGGAAGAACAGAAAATCAGCCCCAGCATTTT,CASSSWDRGRTENQPQHF
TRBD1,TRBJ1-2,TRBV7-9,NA,TGTGCCAGCAGCCCTCAGACAGGGGCTAACTATGGCTACACCTTC,CASSPQTGANYGYTF
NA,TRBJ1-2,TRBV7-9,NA,TGTGCCAGCAGCTTAGTAGTGAGGGACTATGGCTACACCTTC,CASSLVVRDYGYTF
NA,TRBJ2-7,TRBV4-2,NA,TGTGCCAGCAGCCCCCACTCCTCCTACGAGCAGTACTTC,CASSPHSSYEQYF
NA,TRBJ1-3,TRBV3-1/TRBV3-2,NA,TGTGCCAGCAGCCAAGTGACAGTCGCCTCTGGAAACACCATATATTTT,CASSQVTVASGNTIYF
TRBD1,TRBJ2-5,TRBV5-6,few,TGTGCCAGCACCGACAGGGGGACGCAAGAGACCCAGTACTTC,CASTDRGTQETQYF
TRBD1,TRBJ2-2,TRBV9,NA,TGTGCCAGCAGCACCCGGACAGGGGCCGTAGGGACCGGGGAGCTGTTTTTT,CASSTRTGAVGTGELFF
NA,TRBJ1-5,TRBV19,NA,TGTGCCAGTACAGACTTCAATCAGCCCCAGCATTTT,CASTDFNQPQHF
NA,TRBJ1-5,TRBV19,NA,TGTGCCAGTAGTATGAGGCCGACAGGAGGAAATCAGCCCCAGCATTTT,CASSMRPTGGNQPQHF
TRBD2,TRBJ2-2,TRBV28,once,TGTGCCAGCAGTCCTAGCGGAGGCAGGGCCGGGGAGCTGTTTTTT,CASSPSGGRAGELFF
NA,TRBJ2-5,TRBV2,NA,TGTGCCAGCGGAAGTGGGGGGGAGACCCAGTACTTC,CASGSGGETQYF
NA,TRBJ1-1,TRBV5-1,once,TGCGCCAGCAGCTTGGCCATAACCGGCACTGAAGCTTTCTTT,CASSLAITGTEAFF
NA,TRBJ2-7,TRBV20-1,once,TGCAGTGCTAGTTACCCCGGGACATACGGGCAGTACTTC,CSASYPGTYGQYF
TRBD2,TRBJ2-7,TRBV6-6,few,TGTGCCAGCAGCCCCCCTGGAGCGGGGTCCTACGAGCAGTACTTC,CASSPPGAGSYEQYF
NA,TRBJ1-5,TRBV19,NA,TGTGCCAGTAGTACCTTTGACACGCAGATTAGCAATCAGCCCCAGCATTTT,CASSTFDTQISNQPQHF
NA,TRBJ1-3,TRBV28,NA,TGTGCCAGCAGTCTCCTGGGGACCAGGGGTGGAAACACCATATATTTT,CASSLLGTRGGNTIYF
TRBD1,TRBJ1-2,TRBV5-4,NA,TGTGCCAGCAGCCCCGAGACAGGGGGTGGTGGCTACACCTTC,CASSPETGGGGYTF
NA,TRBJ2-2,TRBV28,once,TGTGCCAGCAGTTTATTTGTCAGGGTTGGGACCGGGGAGCTGTTTTTT,CASSLFVRVGTGELFF
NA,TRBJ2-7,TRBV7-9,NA,TGTGCCAGCAGCTTATCCGCTAACTCCTACGAGCAGTACTTC,CASSLSANSYEQYF
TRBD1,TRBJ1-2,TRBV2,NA,TGTGCCAGCAGTGGACAGGGGGAGGTTGGCTACACCTTC,CASSGQGEVGYTF
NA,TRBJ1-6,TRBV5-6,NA,TGTGCCAGCAGCTTGGGTTGGCAGTATAATTCACCCCTCCACTTT,CASSLGWQYNSPLHF
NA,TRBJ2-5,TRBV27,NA,TGTGCCAGCAGTCGAGGGAGCCCTTACGGGGAGACCCAGTACTTC,CASSRGSPYGETQYF
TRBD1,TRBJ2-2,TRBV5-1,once,TGCGCCAGCAGCTTGGTGGGCACAGGGGTACTGACCGGGGAGCTGTTTTTT,CASSLVGTGVLTGELFF
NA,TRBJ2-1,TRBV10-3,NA,TGTGCCATCAGTGAGTCGGGACTTCCGAATGAGCAGTTCTTC,CAISESGLPNEQFF
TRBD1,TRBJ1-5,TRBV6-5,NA,TGTGCCAGCAGTCAGGACAGGACTCCTGCGCCCCAGCATTTT,CASSQDRTPAPQHF
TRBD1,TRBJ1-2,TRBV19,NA,TGTGCCAGTAGTATTCCGGACAGGGGGAACTATGGCTACACCTTC,CASSIPDRGNYGYTF